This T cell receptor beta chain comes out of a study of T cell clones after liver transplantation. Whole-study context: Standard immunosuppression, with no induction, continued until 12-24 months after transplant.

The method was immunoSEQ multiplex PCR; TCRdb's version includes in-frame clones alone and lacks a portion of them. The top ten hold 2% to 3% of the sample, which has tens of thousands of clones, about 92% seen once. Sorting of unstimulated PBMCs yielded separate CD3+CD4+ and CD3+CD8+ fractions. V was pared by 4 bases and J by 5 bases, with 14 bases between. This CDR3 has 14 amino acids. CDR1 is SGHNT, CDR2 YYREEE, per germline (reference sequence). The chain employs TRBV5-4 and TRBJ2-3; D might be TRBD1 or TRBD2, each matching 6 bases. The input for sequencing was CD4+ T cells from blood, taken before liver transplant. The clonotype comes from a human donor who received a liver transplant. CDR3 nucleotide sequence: TGTGCCAGCAGCGTCAGGGGTAGCGGAGATACGCAGTATTTT. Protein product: CASSVRGSGDTQYF. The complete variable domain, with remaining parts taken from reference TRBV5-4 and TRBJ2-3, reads ETGVTQSPTHLIKTRGQQVTLRCSSQSGHNTVSWYQQALGQGPQFIFQYYREEENGRGNFPPRFSGLQFPNYSSELNVNALELDDSALYLCASSVRGSGDTQYFGPGTRLTVL.